Each of the 21 T cell receptor beta chains below was sequenced from the same sample in a study of T cell responses to AZD1222 COVID-19 vaccine. Here immunoSEQ multiplex PCR was the method, and the copy in TCRdb shows in-frame clones only, minus some. Its table lists some 150,000 clones. Sequencing was carried out using peripheral blood. The receptors were gathered from an adult in good health.

V gene TRBV9 combines with J gene TRBJ2-1; no clear D. The CDR3 has 15 residues. Germline CDR1 and CDR2: SGDLS and YYNGEE. Trimming left V 0 bases short and J 4 bases short, with 11 bases between. CDR3 protein: CASSVGHSTYNEQFF. The CDR3 DNA sequence: TGTGCCAGCAGCGTAGGTCATTCTACTTACAATGAGCAGTTCTTC.

The V gene is TRBV2, the J gene TRBJ1-6, with a possible D match to TRBD1 (6 bases). The germline V and J ends were trimmed by 3 bases and 4 bases, with 13 bases remaining between them. The CDR3 is 16 residues long. Per the germline V gene, CDR1 is SNHLY and CDR2 is FYNNEI. The CDR3 coding sequence is TGTGCCAGCAGTGAGGGGGACATGAGATATAATTCACCCCTCCACTTT. This sequence encodes CASSEGDMRYNSPLHF.

This chain joins TRBV6-1 and TRBJ2-6; no clear D. The V gene's germline CDR1 is MNHNS and CDR2 SASEGT. The V gene lost 4 bases and the J gene lost 1 base, with 11 bases spanning the gap. There are 16 residues in the CDR3. CDR3 coding DNA: TGTGCCAGCAGTGCCTACAAGGGATCTGGGGCCAACGTCCTGACTTTC. This codes for CASSAYKGSGANVLTF.

The chain joins TRBV6-6 to TRBJ1-5, with D perhaps TRBD1 (5 bases). CDR1 is MNHNY and CDR2 is SVGAGI in the germline V gene (reference sequence). The length of the CDR3 is 13 residues. Trimming took 6 bases from V and 5 from J, leaving 11 bases between them. CDR3 in DNA: TGTGCCAGCAGCCCCCGGGACTATCAGCCCCAGCATTTT. Protein sequence: CASSPRDYQPQHF.

CDR3 residues: CASSPAHNVLTF. Written as DNA, the CDR3 is TGTGCCAGCAGTCCCGCCCACAACGTCCTGACTTTC. This chain connects TRBV28 to TRBJ2-6; D gene uncertain. CDR1 and CDR2 from the germline V gene are MDHEN and SYDVKM. The CDR3 extends over 12 amino acids. The germline V and J ends were trimmed by 5 bases and 9 bases, with 8 bases remaining between them. The variable domain in full, completed from reference TRBV28 and TRBJ2-6, reads DVKVTQSSRYLVKRTGEKVFLECVQDMDHENMFWYRQDPGLGLRLIYFSYDVKMKEKGDIPEGYSVSREKKERFSLILESASTNQTSMYLCASSPAHNVLTFGAGSRLTVL.

V is TRBV7-2 and J is TRBJ2-7, with 8 bases matching TRBD2. CDR1 is SGHTA, CDR2 FQGNSA, per germline. This CDR3 is built from 15 residues. The V segment lost 5 bases and the J segment 3 bases; nucleotides outside the gene matches: 9. The CDR3 DNA sequence: TGTGCCAGCAGCAAAGACGGGGGGGATCACTACGAGCAGTACTTC. It encodes CASSKDGGDHYEQYF.

J is TRBJ2-5 and V is TRBV5-1, with TRBD2 matching 9 bases. This CDR3 is built from 14 residues. CDR1 is SGHRS and CDR2 is YFSETQ in the germline V gene. V gave up 4 bases and J gave up 5 bases; unmatched junction bases: 6. The CDR3 nucleotides are TGCGCCAGCAGCCGGAGCGGGGGGCAGGAGACCCAGTACTTC. Its protein product is CASSRSGGQETQYF.

V gene TRBV7-9 combines with J gene TRBJ2-1; D unresolved. This CDR3 is 12 amino acids long. From germline, CDR1 is SEHNR and CDR2 FQNEAQ (reference sequence). V lost 2 bases and J 4 bases, leaving 3 bases between the germline ends. The chain's CDR3 is CASSLMYNEQFF. The DNA of the CDR3 is TGTGCCAGCAGCTTAATGTACAATGAGCAGTTCTTC.

V is TRBV5-1 and J is TRBJ2-2, with TRBD2 matching 7 bases. CDR3 size: 16 residues. CDR1 and CDR2 from the germline V gene are SGHRS and YFSETQ. J was trimmed by 3 bases and V by 1 base; bases with no gene match: 6. CDR3 sequence reads: CASSLSGGGDTGELFF. The CDR3 coding sequence is TGCGCCAGCAGCTTGTCCGGGGGAGGGGACACCGGGGAGCTGTTTTTT.

The genes are TRBV6-5 and TRBJ1-6; no definite D call. In germline, CDR1 is MNHEY, CDR2 SVGAGI. The V end lost 6 bases, the J end lost 1 base, and 10 bases lay between the germline ends. The CDR3 runs to 15 residues. The CDR3 nucleotides read TGTGCCAGCAGGCCAGTAGGATCCTATAATTCACCCCTCCACTTT. Translation: CASRPVGSYNSPLHF.

J is TRBJ2-3 and V is TRBV7-2; TRBD2 matches at 8 bases. The CDR3 loop spans 15 amino acids. Looked up from germline, CDR1 is SGHTA and CDR2 is FQGNSA. With V trimmed by 5 bases and J by 2 bases, 6 bases remained unmatched. The CDR3 here is CASSLLGGATDTQYF. In DNA, the CDR3 is TGTGCCAGCAGCCTACTCGGGGGGGCCACAGATACGCAGTATTTT.

This chain joins TRBV10-3 and TRBJ2-7; D might be TRBD1 (5 bases). The germline V and J ends were trimmed by 0 bases and 5 bases, with 8 bases remaining between them. The CDR3 runs to 13 residues. Per the germline V gene, CDR1 is ENHRY and CDR2 is SYGVKD. CDR3 region: CAISESGRDEQYF. CDR3 nucleotides: TGTGCCATCAGTGAGTCGGGCAGGGACGAGCAGTACTTC.

The CDR3 loop reads CASRSDGGPQLGEQFF. The DNA for the CDR3 is TGTGCCAGCAGATCCGACGGGGGCCCGCAGTTGGGTGAGCAGTTCTTC. This chain uses TRBV11-2 with TRBJ2-1; D is possibly TRBD1 or TRBD2 (6 bases each). The ends were cut back, 6 bases at V and 9 bases at J, with 24 bases in the middle. The length of the CDR3 is 16 residues. CDR1 is SGHAT and CDR2 is FQNNGV in the germline V gene.

The genes are TRBV12-3 or TRBV12-4 and TRBJ1-2; D is ambiguous. CDR3 size: 12 residues. The V gene lost 3 bases and the J gene lost 4 bases, with 6 bases spanning the gap. The CDR3 nucleotides are TGTGCCAGCAGTTTCCCCACCTATGGCTACACCTTC. It is translated as CASSFPTYGYTF.

This chain links TRBV9 with TRBJ2-3; no definite D call. Deletions cut 3 bases from V and 0 bases from J, with 8 bases between. CDR1 and CDR2 from the germline V gene are SGDLS and YYNGEE. This CDR3 is built from 14 residues. The CDR3 here is CASSGRISTDTQYF. The CDR3 DNA is TGTGCCAGCAGCGGCAGGATCAGCACAGATACGCAGTATTTT.

The V and J genes are TRBV6-4 and TRBJ2-1; D is unclear. This CDR3 region has 12 residues. Germline CDR1 MRHNA, CDR2 SNTAGT. The V and J ends lost 3 bases and 4 bases respectively, with 4 bases between them. The CDR3 DNA reads as TGTGCCAGCAGTGAGGGTTACAATGAGCAGTTCTTC. As protein: CASSEGYNEQFF.

This chain uses TRBV28 with TRBJ1-1, with D uncertain. The CDR3 length is 15 residues. The germline V gene encodes CDR1 MDHEN and CDR2 SYDVKM. V shed 2 bases and J shed 7 bases, with 17 bases lying between them. DNA of the CDR3: TGTGCCAGCAGTTTAGTAGGTGGTGTAGAAAGTGAAGCTTTCTTT. Its protein product is CASSLVGGVESEAFF. Full variable domain (missing parts from reference TRBV28 and TRBJ1-1): DVKVTQSSRYLVKRTGEKVFLECVQDMDHENMFWYRQDPGLGLRLIYFSYDVKMKEKGDIPEGYSVSREKKERFSLILESASTNQTSMYLCASSLVGGVESEAFFGQGTRLTVV.

This sequence joins TRBV18 and TRBJ2-2, with D uncertain. CDR3 size: 16 residues. The germline CDR1 and CDR2 sequences are KGHSH and LQKENI. V gave up 2 bases and J gave up 0 bases, with 10 bases separating them. The CDR3 coding sequence is TGTGCCAGCTCACCAGCCGCAGACGCGAACACCGGGGAGCTGTTTTTT. This gives the protein CASSPAADANTGELFF.

The chain uses TRBV30 and TRBJ1-4; no firm D call. The CDR3 loop spans 16 amino acids. Trimming took 1 base from V and 0 from J, leaving 12 bases between them. In germline, CDR1 is GTSNPN, CDR2 SVGIG (reference sequence). CDR3 in amino acids: CAWSGAKHATNEKLFF. The CDR3 bases are TGTGCCTGGAGTGGGGCTAAGCATGCAACTAATGAAAAACTGTTTTTT. Together with reference TRBV30 and TRBJ1-4, the CDR3 gives the full variable domain: SQTIHQWPATLVQPVGSPLSLECTVEGTSNPNLYWYRQAAGRGLQLLFYSVGIGQISSEVPQNLSASRPQDRQFILSSKKLLLSDSGFYLCAWSGAKHATNEKLFFGSGTQLSVL.

The V call is TRBV29-1, the J call TRBJ2-5; maybe TRBD2 (5 bases). V lost 8 bases, J lost 0 bases, and 10 bases lay in between. From germline, CDR1 is SQVTM and CDR2 ANQGSEA. The CDR3 has 12 residues. CDR3 DNA: TGCAGCTCCGGGGAGTACCAAGAGACCCAGTACTTC. Its translation: CSSGEYQETQYF.

V and J are TRBV10-1 and TRBJ1-6, with D possibly being TRBD1 (5 bases). V gave up 9 bases and J gave up 5 bases, with 8 bases separating them. The CDR3 length is 12 residues. From germline, CDR1 is WNHNN and CDR2 SYGVQD (reference sequence). The CDR3 sequence: CARGGNNSPLHF. CDR3 nucleotides: TGCGCCAGGGGGGGGAATAATTCACCCCTCCACTTT.